One sample yielded the 2 T cell receptor beta chains listed below, sequenced in a study of shared clonotypes between healthy human individuals (dated by TCRdb to 2020 to 2021). The library was produced with the immunoSEQ multiplex PCR assay. In TCRdb, the immuneACCESS table is reduced to in-frame sequences with V and J assigned. These tables do not hold every clone; where another copy was compared, an unresolved V gene accounts for under half, and the others remain unexplained. Recorded for this sample are 1,100,000 or so clones; around 78% of them occurred a single time. The top ten hold 0.4% to 0.55% of the sample. Specimen: memory CD4+ T cells from PBMCs. Interpreted using the paper, the cell subset or site label stands for: CD45RA-negative fraction. Receptors originate from a young man in good health. Some clones in this sample may be carry-over from other donors' samples.

V usage is TRBV5-5 and J usage is TRBJ2-7; TRBD1 aligns across 8 bases. The length of the CDR3 is 15 residues. CDR1 SGHKS and CDR2 YYEKEE come from the germline V gene (reference sequence). V trimming: 0 bases; J trimming: 5 bases; junction bases outside the gene matches: 7. As DNA, the CDR3 is TGTGCCAGCAGCTTGGCAGGACAGGGTCGGCACGAGCAGTACTTC. This codes for CASSLAGQGRHEQYF.

The chain recombines TRBV11-2 with TRBJ2-7; 8 nucleotides line up with TRBD2. Germline-derived CDR1 and CDR2 are SGHAT and FQNNGV. The trim removed 5 bases at V and 7 bases at J, leaving 10 bases unmatched. The CDR3 runs to 14 residues. CDR3 region: CASSGQRESREQYF. The CDR3 coding sequence is TGTGCCAGCAGCGGCCAGCGGGAGTCTCGGGAGCAGTACTTC.